The next 27 T cell receptor beta chains were all read from a single sample in a study of T-cell memory formation after mild COVID-19. Each CDR3 protein gets one entry after TCRdb re-called the 5' RACE reads with MiXCR. The table shows some 410,000 distinct CDR3 sequences, with 20% to 30% occurring only once. Sequences were obtained from PBMCs or a T cell subset sorted from them (not recorded which). All receptors come from an adult woman who had mild COVID-19 (a few samples of this study predate the infection). Cell type and time point are not known.

The V gene is TRBV7-3, the J gene TRBJ2-7; TRBD2 matches 11 bases. The CDR3 is made up of 15 amino acids. Germline CDR1 SGHTA, CDR2 FQGTGA. Trimming at V came to 3 bases and at J to 2 bases, leaving 3 bases not matched to a gene. DNA for the CDR3: TGTGCCAGCAGCTTGGGACTAGCGGACACCTACGAGCAGTACTTC. Its protein is CASSLGLADTYEQYF.

The chain recombines TRBV20-1 with TRBJ2-1, with D possibly called TRBD1 or TRBD2 (6 bases each). This CDR3 region has 12 residues. V lost 7 bases and J 9 bases, leaving 16 bases between the germline ends. Germline loops: CDR1 DFQATT, CDR2 SNEGSKA (reference sequence). The CDR3 DNA follows: TGCAGTGGGGGGGCCAGCTCGGGTGAGCAGTTCTTC. It encodes CSGGASSGEQFF.

In this sample, this clonotype turned up a few times. The gene calls are TRBV12-3 or TRBV12-4 and TRBJ2-5, with 7 bases matching TRBD1. V lost 2 bases, J lost 7 bases, and 4 bases stayed unmatched. The CDR3 runs to 13 residues. The CDR3 DNA reads as TGTGCCAGCAGTTTAAGGGGGCAGGTGACCCAGTACTTC. This translates into CASSLRGQVTQYF.

This chain joins TRBV5-1 and TRBJ2-1; TRBD2 matches at 7 bases. This CDR3 is 17 amino acids long. Germline V gives CDR1 SGHRS, CDR2 YFSETQ. The V gene end was trimmed by 0 bases and the J gene end by 7 bases; junction bases not matched to a gene: 13. This CDR3 reads CASSLAFMGGPQNEQFF. DNA for the CDR3: TGCGCCAGCAGCTTGGCATTTATGGGAGGGCCTCAAAATGAGCAGTTCTTC.

This clonotype showed up just a few times. The rearrangement joins TRBV12-3 or TRBV12-4 to TRBJ2-5; D may correspond to TRBD1 or TRBD2 (5 bases each). This CDR3 has 17 amino acids. V shed 6 bases and J shed 0 bases, with 20 bases lying between them. Written as DNA, the CDR3 is TGTGCCAGCAGACCTGCCTATGGGACGAGCGACCAAGAGACCCAGTACTTC. It codes for CASRPAYGTSDQETQYF.

This clonotype was counted only a few times. V gene TRBV13 combines with J gene TRBJ2-1; D is possibly TRBD2 (5 bases). Looked up from germline, CDR1 is PRHDT and CDR2 is FYEKMQ (reference sequence). With 0 bases removed from V and 9 bases from J, the gap between germline ends came to 12 bases. The CDR3 is made up of 14 amino acids. The DNA for the CDR3 is TGTGCCAGCAGCTTAGGTTATCAAAGCGGTGAGCAGTTCTTC. Amino acids: CASSLGYQSGEQFF.

The chain couples TRBV6-6 to TRBJ1-1; no clear D. The germline CDR1 and CDR2 sequences are MNHNY and SVGAGI (reference sequence). The V end was cut by 7 bases, the J end by 6 bases, with 18 bases between. This CDR3 has 14 residues. The CDR3 loop is CASTSHPGTAEAFF. The CDR3, as DNA: TGTGCCAGCACCTCACACCCGGGAACGGCTGAAGCTTTCTTT.

As to this clonotype: Mismatch with germline at one junction end may stem from a read error. V is TRBV7-7 and J is TRBJ2-5; 7 positions agree with TRBD2. CDR1 SSHAT and CDR2 FNYEAQ come from the germline V gene (reference sequence). The CDR3 loop spans 12 amino acids. The CDR3 here is CASSLAGGPPYF. DNA of the CDR3: TGTGCTAGCAGCTTAGCGGGCGGGCCTCCCTACTTC.

The CDR3 DNA follows: TGTGCCAGCAGCTTAGGTGGACCCCGGGGTGACTACGAGCAGTACTTC. This sequence encodes CASSLGGPRGDYEQYF. The chain employs TRBV7-2 and TRBJ2-7, with D maybe TRBD2 (5 bases). CDR1 is SGHTA, CDR2 FQGNSA, per germline. CDR3 length: 16 amino acids. The germline V and J ends were trimmed by 1 base and 3 bases, with 16 bases remaining between them.

This clonotype was counted only a few times. V gene TRBV7-2 combines with J gene TRBJ2-4, with a weak D call TRBD2 (5 bases). Trimming cost V 5 bases and J 7 bases, with 12 bases left between them. From germline, CDR1 is SGHTA and CDR2 FQGNSA. The CDR3 is 13 amino acids. The CDR3 bases are TGTGCCAGCAGCCCCGACCCGGGGAACATTCAGTACTTC. It translates to CASSPDPGNIQYF.

The chain carries TRBV19 and TRBJ1-4; 7 nucleotides match TRBD1. CDR3 length: 15 residues. V dropped 4 bases and J dropped 4; count of bases not matched to a gene: 6. Germline values: CDR1 LNHDA, CDR2 SQIVND (reference sequence). The CDR3 spells CASSKLGTDNEKLFF. CDR3 in DNA: TGTGCCAGTAGTAAACTGGGGACAGATAATGAAAAACTGTTTTTT.

V usage is TRBV5-1 and J usage is TRBJ2-6; D not certain. The V and J ends lost 0 bases and 2 bases respectively, with 3 bases between them. The CDR3 has 14 residues. The germline CDR1 and CDR2 sequences are SGHRS and YFSETQ. The CDR3 nucleotides read TGCGCCAGCAGCTTGGAACCTGGGGCCAACGTCCTGACTTTC. As protein: CASSLEPGANVLTF. The full variable domain, rest sourced from reference TRBV5-1 and TRBJ2-6, is KAGVTQTPRYLIKTRGQQVTLSCSPISGHRSVSWYQQTPGQGLQFLFEYFSETQRNKGNFPGRFSGRQFSNSRSEMNVSTLELGDSALYLCASSLEPGANVLTFGAGSRLTVL.

The gene calls are TRBV19 and TRBJ1-1; 7 bases fit TRBD1. The CDR3 spans 14 residues. V lost 3 bases and J lost 8; bases outside the gene matches: 9. Per germline, CDR1 LNHDA and CDR2 SQIVND (reference sequence). The CDR3, as DNA: TGTGCCAGTAGTATTAAGGGGGCGGGTTACGAAGCTTTCTTT. This encodes CASSIKGAGYEAFF.

This clonotype was counted a few times. The gene calls are TRBV6-2 or TRBV6-3 and TRBJ2-7; 7 bases map to TRBD2. With 0 bases clipped from V and 3 bases from J, the junction kept 2 bases outside the gene matches. Looked up from germline, CDR1 is MNHEY and CDR2 is SVGEGT. There are 14 residues in the CDR3. The CDR3 region has the DNA TGTGCCAGCAGTTACTCCGGGAGGAACTACGAGCAGTACTTC. Translated, it gives CASSYSGRNYEQYF.

There are many counts of this clonotype. The chain employs TRBV19 and TRBJ2-1; D may match TRBD1 or TRBD2 (5 bases each). CDR1 is LNHDA and CDR2 is SQIVND in the germline V gene (reference sequence). CDR3 length equals 13 residues. V was shortened by 1 base and J by 7 bases, with 8 bases between the two germline ends. CDR3 sequence: CASSIAGRNEQFF. DNA of the CDR3: TGTGCCAGTAGTATAGCGGGGCGGAATGAGCAGTTCTTC.

This clonotype was picked up a small number of times. CDR3 nucleotides: TGTGCCAGCAGCGTAGGTTCCAGCGCCTACGAGCAGTACTTC. Protein sequence: CASSVGSSAYEQYF. The chain is built from TRBV9 and TRBJ2-7; D is unclear. Trimming removed 0 bases from V and 2 bases from J, with 9 bases in between. The CDR3 extends over 14 amino acids. The germline V gene has CDR1 SGDLS and CDR2 YYNGEE.

This clonotype was recorded many times. The J gene is TRBJ2-2, the V gene TRBV7-3; D not certain. Per the germline V gene, CDR1 is SGHTA and CDR2 is FQGTGA. The CDR3 has 12 amino acids. V shed 3 bases and J shed 5 bases, with 4 bases lying between them. Written as DNA, the CDR3 is TGTGCCAGCAGCTTGTTGACCGGGGAGCTGTTTTTT. Its translation is CASSLLTGELFF.

CDR3 protein: CASSPDWDIEFF. Here the CDR3 DNA reads TGTGCCAGCAGCCCGGACTGGGACATCGAGTTCTTC. The chain combines TRBV7-2 with TRBJ2-1, with D maybe TRBD1 (6 bases). The V end lost 5 bases, the J end lost 14 bases, and 16 bases lay between the germline ends. The CDR3 has 12 amino acids. Germline V gives CDR1 SGHTA, CDR2 FQGNSA.

This sequence joins TRBV11-2 and TRBJ2-3; no firm D call. Per germline, CDR1 SGHAT and CDR2 FQNNGV. Deletions cut 4 bases from V and 2 bases from J, with 16 bases between. CDR3 length equals 16 residues. Here the CDR3 reads CASSYPQPAITDTQYF. The CDR3 DNA is TGTGCCAGCAGCTACCCCCAACCAGCCATCACAGATACGCAGTATTTT.

Only a few counts were recorded for this clonotype. The chain carries TRBV20-1 and TRBJ2-4; 10 nucleotides match TRBD2. The CDR3 extends over 17 amino acids. Trimming removed 0 bases from V and 3 bases from J; junction bases left unmatched: 8. The germline V gene has CDR1 DFQATT and CDR2 SNEGSKA (reference sequence). The DNA for the CDR3 is TGCAGTGCTAGAGATGGAAGCGGGGGGGTAGTCAAAAACATTCAGTACTTC. Translated: CSARDGSGGVVKNIQYF.

The V and J genes are TRBV5-1 and TRBJ2-3; possibly TRBD2 for D (6 bases). The CDR3 spans 15 residues. The ends were cut back, 0 bases at V and 0 bases at J, with 8 bases in the middle. Germline CDR1 is SGHRS and CDR2 is YFSETQ. CDR3 amino acids: CASSLVAVSTDTQYF. In DNA form, the CDR3 reads TGCGCCAGCAGCTTGGTAGCGGTTAGCACAGATACGCAGTATTTT.

The chain combines TRBV12-3 or TRBV12-4 with TRBJ1-5, with a weak D call TRBD1 (5 bases). The CDR3 is 16 amino acids. V was pared by 5 bases and J by 7 bases, with 21 bases between. CDR3 residues: CASSTQTAAIWQPQHF. The CDR3 nucleotides read TGTGCCAGCAGTACCCAGACAGCGGCAATATGGCAGCCCCAGCATTTT.

This clonotype appeared a few times. This chain joins TRBV29-1 and TRBJ2-7; a possible D gene is TRBD1 (5 bases). CDR3 size: 13 residues. Germline V gene data show CDR1 as SQVTM and CDR2 as ANQGSEA. The V and J ends lost 1 base and 2 bases respectively, with 9 bases between them. The CDR3 region is CSVEGSTAYEQYF. In DNA form, the CDR3 reads TGCAGCGTTGAAGGGTCGACAGCCTACGAGCAGTACTTC.

This clonotype has more than one count but fewer than ten. The V gene is TRBV5-1, the J gene TRBJ2-2, with TRBD2 identical over 8 bases. Losses at the gene ends were 4 bases for V and 3 bases for J; bases not matched to a gene: 14. The CDR3 has 18 amino acids. Germline V gives CDR1 SGHRS, CDR2 YFSETQ. Written as DNA, the CDR3 is TGCGCCAGCAGCGTCGGACTAGCCGGAGACTTGGACACCGGGGAGCTGTTTTTT. It encodes CASSVGLAGDLDTGELFF.

In this sample, this clonotype turned up a few times. The CDR3, as DNA: TGTGCCAGCAGCCAGACTAGCGGAGTGAACACCGGGGAGCTGTTTTTT. The encoded protein is CASSQTSGVNTGELFF. V and J are TRBV3-1 and TRBJ2-2; 9 nucleotides match TRBD2. With V trimmed by 3 bases and J by 1 base, 3 bases remained unmatched. This CDR3 is built from 16 residues. Per the germline V gene, CDR1 is LGHDT and CDR2 is YNNKEL (reference sequence).

The genes are TRBV9 and TRBJ2-1, with TRBD2 matching over 7 bases. The CDR3 runs to 15 residues. The germline gives CDR1 SGDLS, CDR2 YYNGEE. The trim removed 1 base at V and 4 bases at J, leaving 5 bases unmatched. For the CDR3, the DNA is TGTGCCAGCAGCGTAAGCGGGACTGGTTACAATGAGCAGTTCTTC. The encoded protein is CASSVSGTGYNEQFF.

This clonotype occurred a few times. J is TRBJ1-2 and V is TRBV9; 7 bases align to TRBD1. The CDR3 covers 13 residues. From germline, CDR1 is SGDLS and CDR2 YYNGEE. V shed 5 bases and J 2 bases; nucleotides not matched to a gene: 3. DNA for the CDR3: TGTGCCAGCAGTGACAGGGAAAACTATGGCTACACCTTC. Its protein is CASSDRENYGYTF. Full variable domain (missing parts from reference TRBV9 and TRBJ1-2): DSGVTQTPKHLITATGQRVTLRCSPRSGDLSVYWYQQSLDQGLQFLIQYYNGEERAKGNILERFSAQQFPDLHSELNLSSLELGDSALYFCASSDRENYGYTFGSGTRLTVV.